Below, 11 T cell receptor beta chains from the same sample are listed, as sequenced in a study of blood T cell repertoires in COVID-19. The method was immunoSEQ multiplex PCR; TCRdb's version includes in-frame clones alone and lacks a portion of them. The sample yields some 130,000 clones, about four fifths seen once. Specimen: peripheral blood. These receptors came from an older man with acute or convalescent COVID-19.

The chain combines TRBV5-1 with TRBJ2-2; D gene ambiguous. CDR1 is SGHRS and CDR2 is YFSETQ in the germline V gene. This CDR3 contains 14 residues. The V end was cut by 0 bases, the J end by 2 bases, with 5 bases between. Here the CDR3 DNA reads TGCGCCAGCAGCTTGGTTCAAAACACCGGGGAGCTGTTTTTT. Its translation: CASSLVQNTGELFF.

The V call is TRBV6-5, the J call TRBJ1-6; TRBD1 aligns across 7 bases. CDR1 is MNHEY, CDR2 SVGAGI, per germline. There are 15 residues in the CDR3. V was pared by 4 bases and J by 7 bases, with 7 bases of the junction left unmatched. Here the CDR3 DNA reads TGTGCCAGCAGTTTCATGACAGGGATCAATTCACCCCTCCACTTT. It is translated as CASSFMTGINSPLHF.

The chain couples TRBV29-1 to TRBJ1-5, with D possibly being TRBD1 (5 bases). This CDR3 has 14 residues. Germline CDR1 SQVTM, CDR2 ANQGSEA. V was pared by 6 bases and J by 1 base, with 13 bases between. The DNA for the CDR3 is TGCAGCGTCAGGACCGGGGGGAGCAATCAGCCCCAGCATTTT. Translated, it gives CSVRTGGSNQPQHF. The whole variable domain, filled in from reference TRBV29-1 and TRBJ1-5, reads SAVISQKPSRDICQRGTSLTIQCQVDSQVTMMFWYRQQPGQSLTLIATANQGSEATYESGFVIDKFPISRPNLTFSTLTVSNMSPEDSSIYLCSVRTGGSNQPQHFGDGTRLSIL.

The rearrangement joins TRBV6-6 to TRBJ1-2, with TRBD1 identical over 8 bases. From germline, CDR1 is MNHNY and CDR2 SVGAGI (reference sequence). The CDR3 consists of 15 residues. V was clipped by 4 bases and J by 5 bases; unmatched bases: 9. The CDR3 region has the DNA TGTGCCAGCAGTTTCGGACAGGGTGGCGGGTATGGCTACACCTTC. Its protein is CASSFGQGGGYGYTF.

The chain recombines TRBV6-6 with TRBJ1-5; no clear D gene. The CDR3 extends over 14 amino acids. With 2 bases removed from V and 4 bases from J, the gap between germline ends came to 9 bases. Germline CDR1 is MNHNY and CDR2 is SVGAGI (reference sequence). The CDR3 region has the DNA TGTGCCAGCAGTTACGCGGAGAGGAATCAGCCCCAGCATTTT. This codes for CASSYAERNQPQHF.

V and J are TRBV5-8 and TRBJ1-1; 7 positions agree with TRBD1. The germline gives CDR1 SGHTS, CDR2 YDEGEE. J was trimmed by 0 bases and V by 4 bases; bases with no gene match: 6. This CDR3 is 15 amino acids long. DNA for the CDR3: TGTGCCAGCAGCCCGGGACAGACCATGAACACTGAAGCTTTCTTT. Translated, it gives CASSPGQTMNTEAFF.

A word on this clone: At one of its ends the junction is not consistent with the germline gene, which may arise from a read error. The rearrangement joins TRBV7-7 to TRBJ2-2, with D possibly matching TRBD1 (5 bases). Germline V gene lookup returns CDR1 SSHAT and CDR2 FNYEAQ (reference sequence). The CDR3 contains 14 residues. CDR3 in DNA: TGTGCTAGCAGCTCCAGGGTGAACACCGGGGAGCTGTTTTTT. This sequence encodes CASSSRVNTGELFF. Drawing the rest from reference TRBV7-7 and TRBJ2-2, the complete variable domain is GAGVSQSPRYKVTKRGQDVTLRCDPISSHATLYWYQQALGQGPEFLTYFNYEAQPDKSGLPSDRFSAERPEGSISTLTIQRTEQRDSAMYRCASSSRVNTGELFFGEGSRLTVL.

The chain is built from TRBV6-5 and TRBJ2-3; D possibly corresponds to TRBD1 (6 bases). In germline, CDR1 is MNHEY, CDR2 SVGAGI. The ends were cut back, 2 bases at V and 8 bases at J, with 11 bases in the middle. The length of the CDR3 is 13 residues. This CDR3 reads CASSYGTLGTQYF. CDR3 DNA: TGTGCCAGCAGTTACGGGACATTGGGTACGCAGTATTTT.

This clone was recorded a few times. This sequence joins TRBV20-1 and TRBJ1-5; TRBD1 is a possible D gene (5 bases). Germline CDR1 is DFQATT and CDR2 is SNEGSKA (reference sequence). The CDR3 length is 15 residues. The ends were cut back, 3 bases at V and 3 bases at J, with 15 bases in the middle. The CDR3 spells CSASPAGHYNQPQHF. CDR3 sequence (DNA): TGCAGTGCTAGTCCCGCGGGGCATTACAATCAGCCCCAGCATTTT.

J is TRBJ2-5 and V is TRBV27; a weak D match, TRBD2 (7 bases). The germline CDR1 and CDR2 sequences are MNHEY and SMNVEV (reference sequence). Between the trimmed V and J ends, which lost 5 bases and 6 bases, there was a span of 19 bases. CDR3 length equals 15 residues. CDR3 residues: CASSPATGRVKTQYF. The CDR3 nucleotides read TGTGCCAGCAGTCCGGCCACAGGGAGGGTGAAGACCCAGTACTTC.

This clone appeared a single time. V and J are TRBV28 and TRBJ1-5; D not resolved. Trimming pared 7 bases from V and 7 bases from J, leaving 14 bases between. The CDR3 runs to 13 residues. From germline, CDR1 is MDHEN and CDR2 SYDVKM. The CDR3 DNA sequence: TGTGCCAGCAAAGCAGCCAGGAACCAGCCCCAGCATTTT. Translation gives CASKAARNQPQHF.